The next 2 T cell receptor beta chains were all read from a single sample in a study of blood T cell repertoires in COVID-19. Repertoires were generated with immunoSEQ multiplex PCR, while TCRdb's copy carries only in-frame clones and drops some. The data contain around 140,000 clones, roughly 84% of them singletons. Sequenced input: peripheral blood. The receptors originated from a woman aged 80 or over with acute or convalescent COVID-19.

The rearrangement uses TRBV18 and TRBJ1-2, with 7 bases aligning to TRBD1. CDR3 length equals 15 residues. Germline trimming cut 6 bases from V and 1 base from J; bases unmatched to any gene: 8. Germline values: CDR1 KGHSH, CDR2 LQKENI. The CDR3 loop is CASSTWTGDNYGYTF. CDR3 coding DNA: TGTGCCAGCTCTACCTGGACAGGAGATAACTATGGCTACACCTTC.

The V and J genes are TRBV9 and TRBJ1-1, with D perhaps TRBD1 (6 bases). Looked up from germline, CDR1 is SGDLS and CDR2 is YYNGEE. CDR3 length: 16 amino acids. The germline V and J ends were trimmed by 3 bases and 1 base, with 16 bases remaining between them. The CDR3 loop is CASSGSGGLGNTEAFF. CDR3 bases: TGTGCCAGCAGCGGTAGCGGGGGCTTGGGGAACACTGAAGCTTTCTTT. The full variable domain, its missing parts supplied by reference TRBV9 and TRBJ1-1, is DSGVTQTPKHLITATGQRVTLRCSPRSGDLSVYWYQQSLDQGLQFLIQYYNGEERAKGNILERFSAQQFPDLHSELNLSSLELGDSALYFCASSGSGGLGNTEAFFGQGTRLTVV.